This T cell receptor (beta chain) appears in the sequencing data of a study of blood T cell repertoires in COVID-19. The wider study: COVID-19 samples, acute and convalescent, were from the United States, Italy and Spain.

All enrollees were about 18 to 89 years old and from some 24 US areas. Recovered participants had two consecutive negative NP/OP PCR tests, healthcare professional clearance, or symptom resolution. Under the authors' procedure: Reference gene primer amplification yielded estimated nucleated cell counts. Profiling relied on immunoSEQ multiplex PCR, and the TCRdb table lists in-frame clones only, not all of them. That table supplies the V and J calls and clone size; D and trimming were determined from the DNA. The sample shows fewer than 500,000 clones, about 85% of them seen only once. Germline V CDR1 and CDR2: KGHDR, SFDVKD. This CDR3 region has 15 residues. Trimming left V 0 bases short and J 4 bases short, with 11 bases between.

The source material was PBMCs or T cells enriched from blood (not recorded which). The chain joins TRBV24-1 to TRBJ1-1, with D maybe TRBD1 (6 bases). This clonotype was obtained from a woman in her late teens or twenties who had recovered from COVID-19. The CDR3 region is CATSDLPGVGTEAFF. The CDR3 DNA reads TGTGCCACCAGTGATTTGCCAGGGGTGGGCACTGAAGCTTTCTTT.